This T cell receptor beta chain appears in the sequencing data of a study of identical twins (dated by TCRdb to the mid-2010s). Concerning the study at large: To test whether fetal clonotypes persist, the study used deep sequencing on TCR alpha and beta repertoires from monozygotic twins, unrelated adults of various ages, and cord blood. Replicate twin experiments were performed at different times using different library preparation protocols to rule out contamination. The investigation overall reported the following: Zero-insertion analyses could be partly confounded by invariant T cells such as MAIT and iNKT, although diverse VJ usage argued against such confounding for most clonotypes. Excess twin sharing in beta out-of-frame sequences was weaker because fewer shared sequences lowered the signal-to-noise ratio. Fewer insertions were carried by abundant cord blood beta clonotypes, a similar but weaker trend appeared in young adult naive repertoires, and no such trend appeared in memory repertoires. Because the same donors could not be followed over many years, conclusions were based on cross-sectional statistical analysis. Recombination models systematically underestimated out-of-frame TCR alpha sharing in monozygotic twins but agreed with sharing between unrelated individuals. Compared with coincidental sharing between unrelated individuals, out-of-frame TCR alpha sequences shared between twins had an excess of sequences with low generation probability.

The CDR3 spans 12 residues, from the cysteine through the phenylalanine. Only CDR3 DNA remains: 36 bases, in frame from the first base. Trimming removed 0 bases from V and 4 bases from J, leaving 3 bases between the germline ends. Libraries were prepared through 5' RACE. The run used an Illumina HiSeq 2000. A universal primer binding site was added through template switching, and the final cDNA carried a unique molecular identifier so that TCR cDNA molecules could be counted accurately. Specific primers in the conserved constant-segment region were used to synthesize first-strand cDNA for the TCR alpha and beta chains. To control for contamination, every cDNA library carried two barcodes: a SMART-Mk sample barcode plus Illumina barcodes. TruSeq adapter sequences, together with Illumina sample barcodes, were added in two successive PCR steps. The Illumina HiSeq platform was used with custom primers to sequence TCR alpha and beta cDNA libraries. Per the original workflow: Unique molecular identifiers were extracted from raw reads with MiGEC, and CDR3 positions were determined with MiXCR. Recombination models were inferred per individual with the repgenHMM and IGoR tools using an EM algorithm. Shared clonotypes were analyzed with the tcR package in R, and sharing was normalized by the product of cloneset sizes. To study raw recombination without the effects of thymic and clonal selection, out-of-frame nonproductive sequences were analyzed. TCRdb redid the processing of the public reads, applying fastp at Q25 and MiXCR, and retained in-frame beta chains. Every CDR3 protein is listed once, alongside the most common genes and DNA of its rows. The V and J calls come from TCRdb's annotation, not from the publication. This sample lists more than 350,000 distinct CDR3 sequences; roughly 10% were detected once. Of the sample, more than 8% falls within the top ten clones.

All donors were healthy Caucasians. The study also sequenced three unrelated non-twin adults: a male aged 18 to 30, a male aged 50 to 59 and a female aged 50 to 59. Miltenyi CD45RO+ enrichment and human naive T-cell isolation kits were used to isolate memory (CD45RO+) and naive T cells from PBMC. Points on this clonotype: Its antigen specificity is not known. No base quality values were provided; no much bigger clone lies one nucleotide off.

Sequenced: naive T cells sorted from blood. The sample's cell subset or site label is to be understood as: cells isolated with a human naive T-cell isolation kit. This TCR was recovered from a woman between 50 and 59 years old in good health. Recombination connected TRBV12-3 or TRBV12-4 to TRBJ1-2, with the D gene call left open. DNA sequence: TGTGCCAGCAGTTTAGCAGTCTATGGCTACACCTTC. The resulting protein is CASSLAVYGYTF.